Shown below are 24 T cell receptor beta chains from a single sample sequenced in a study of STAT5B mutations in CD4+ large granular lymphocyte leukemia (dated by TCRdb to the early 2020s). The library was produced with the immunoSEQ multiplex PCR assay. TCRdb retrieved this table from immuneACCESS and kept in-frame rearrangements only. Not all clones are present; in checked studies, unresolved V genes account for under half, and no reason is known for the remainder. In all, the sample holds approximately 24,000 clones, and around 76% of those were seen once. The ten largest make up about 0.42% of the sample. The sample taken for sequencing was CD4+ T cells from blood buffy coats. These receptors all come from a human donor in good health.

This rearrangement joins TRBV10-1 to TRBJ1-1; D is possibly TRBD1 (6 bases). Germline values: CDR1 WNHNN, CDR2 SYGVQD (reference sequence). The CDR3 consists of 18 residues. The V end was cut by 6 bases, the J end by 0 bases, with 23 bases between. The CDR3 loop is CASRACWGAGVVNTEAFF. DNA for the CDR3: TGCGCCAGCAGGGCCTGTTGGGGGGCAGGCGTCGTGAACACTGAAGCTTTCTTT.

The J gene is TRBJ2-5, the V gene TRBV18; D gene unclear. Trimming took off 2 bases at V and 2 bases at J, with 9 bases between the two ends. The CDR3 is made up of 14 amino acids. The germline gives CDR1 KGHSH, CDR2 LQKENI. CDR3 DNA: TGTGCCAGCTCACCAGGGCCCAGACAAGAGACCCAGTACTTC. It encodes CASSPGPRQETQYF.

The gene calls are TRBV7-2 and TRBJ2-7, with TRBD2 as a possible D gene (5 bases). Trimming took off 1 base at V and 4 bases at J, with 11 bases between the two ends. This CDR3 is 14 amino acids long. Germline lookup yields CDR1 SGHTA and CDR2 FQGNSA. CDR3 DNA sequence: TGTGCCAGCAGCTTAGATAATAGAGGGTACGAGCAGTACTTC. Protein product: CASSLDNRGYEQYF.

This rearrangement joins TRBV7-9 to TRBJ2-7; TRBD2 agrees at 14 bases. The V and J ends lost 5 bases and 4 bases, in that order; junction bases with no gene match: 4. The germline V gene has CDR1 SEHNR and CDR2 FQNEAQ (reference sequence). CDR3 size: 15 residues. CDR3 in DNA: TGTGCCAGCAGCACGCGGACTAGCGGGGGGTACGAGCAGTACTTC. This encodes CASSTRTSGGYEQYF.

The CDR3 reads CASSLAGNLNYGYTF. The CDR3 DNA follows: TGTGCCAGCAGCTTAGCGGGGAATCTGAACTATGGCTACACCTTC. The V and J genes are TRBV7-2 and TRBJ1-2; D is ambiguous. The CDR3 runs to 15 residues. In germline, CDR1 is SGHTA, CDR2 FQGNSA. With 0 bases removed from V and 2 bases from J, the gap between germline ends came to 10 bases. Filled out from reference TRBV7-2 and TRBJ1-2, the complete variable domain reads GAGVSQSPSNKVTEKGKDVELRCDPISGHTALYWYRQSLGQGLEFLIYFQGNSAPDKSGLPSDRFSAERTGGSVSTLTIQRTQQEDSAVYLCASSLAGNLNYGYTFGSGTRLTVV.

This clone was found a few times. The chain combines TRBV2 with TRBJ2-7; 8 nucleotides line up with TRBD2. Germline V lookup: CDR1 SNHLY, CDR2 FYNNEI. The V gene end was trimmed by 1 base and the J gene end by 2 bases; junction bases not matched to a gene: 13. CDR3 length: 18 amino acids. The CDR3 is CASSEGTSSLTVTYEQYF. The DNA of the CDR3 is TGTGCCAGCAGTGAAGGGACTAGCTCCTTAACTGTAACCTACGAGCAGTACTTC. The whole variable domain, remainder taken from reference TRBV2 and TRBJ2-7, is EPEVTQTPSHQVTQMGQEVILRCVPISNHLYFYWYRQILGQKVEFLVSFYNNEISEKSEIFDDQFSVERPDGSNFTLKIRSTKLEDSAMYFCASSEGTSSLTVTYEQYFGPGTRLTVT.

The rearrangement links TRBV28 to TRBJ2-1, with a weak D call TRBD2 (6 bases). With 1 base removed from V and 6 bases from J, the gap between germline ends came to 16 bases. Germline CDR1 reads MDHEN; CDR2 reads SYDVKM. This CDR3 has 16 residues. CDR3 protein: CASSLLSIRGFNEQFF. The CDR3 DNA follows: TGTGCCAGCAGTTTATTGAGTATTCGGGGGTTCAATGAGCAGTTCTTC.

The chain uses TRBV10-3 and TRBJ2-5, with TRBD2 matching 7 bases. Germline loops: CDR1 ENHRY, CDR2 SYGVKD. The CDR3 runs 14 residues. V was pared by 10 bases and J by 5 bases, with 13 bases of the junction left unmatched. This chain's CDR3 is CATGRLARDETQYF. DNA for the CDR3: TGTGCCACCGGGCGACTAGCTCGCGATGAGACCCAGTACTTC.

The CDR3 protein is CACKGQNTEAFF. CDR3 nucleotide sequence: TGTGCCTGCAAAGGACAGAACACTGAAGCTTTCTTT. The chain joins TRBV30 to TRBJ1-1; D may be TRBD1 (5 bases). V was trimmed by 6 bases and J by 1 base, leaving 9 bases between them. The CDR3 sequence is 12 residues long. Germline-derived CDR1 and CDR2 are GTSNPN and SVGIG (reference sequence).

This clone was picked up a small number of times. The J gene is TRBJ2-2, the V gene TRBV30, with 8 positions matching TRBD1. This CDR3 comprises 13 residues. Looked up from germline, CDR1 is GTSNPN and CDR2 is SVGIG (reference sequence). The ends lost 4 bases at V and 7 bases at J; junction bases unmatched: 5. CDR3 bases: TGTGCCTGGACCCGAACAGGGGGCGGGGAGCTGTTTTTT. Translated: CAWTRTGGGELFF.

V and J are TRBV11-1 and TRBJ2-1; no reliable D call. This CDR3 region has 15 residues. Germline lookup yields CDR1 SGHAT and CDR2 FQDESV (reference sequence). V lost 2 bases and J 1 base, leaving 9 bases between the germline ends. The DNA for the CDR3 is TGTGCCAGCAGCTTACGCAGGCAATCCTACAATGAGCAGTTCTTC. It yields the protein CASSLRRQSYNEQFF.

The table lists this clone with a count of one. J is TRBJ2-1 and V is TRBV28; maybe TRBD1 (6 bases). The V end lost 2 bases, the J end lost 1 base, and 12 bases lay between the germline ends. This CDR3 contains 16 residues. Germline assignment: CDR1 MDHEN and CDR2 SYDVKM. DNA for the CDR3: TGTGCCAGCAGTTTACCCGGGCAGGGGTCCTACAATGAGCAGTTCTTC. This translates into CASSLPGQGSYNEQFF.

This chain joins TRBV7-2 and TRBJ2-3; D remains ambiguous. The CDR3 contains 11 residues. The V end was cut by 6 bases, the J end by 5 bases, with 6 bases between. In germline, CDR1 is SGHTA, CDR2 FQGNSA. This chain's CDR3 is CASRIIDTQYF. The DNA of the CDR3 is TGTGCCAGCAGGATCATAGATACGCAGTATTTT. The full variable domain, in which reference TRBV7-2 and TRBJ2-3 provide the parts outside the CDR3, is GAGVSQSPSNKVTEKGKDVELRCDPISGHTALYWYRQSLGQGLEFLIYFQGNSAPDKSGLPSDRFSAERTGGSVSTLTIQRTQQEDSAVYLCASRIIDTQYFGPGTRLTVL.

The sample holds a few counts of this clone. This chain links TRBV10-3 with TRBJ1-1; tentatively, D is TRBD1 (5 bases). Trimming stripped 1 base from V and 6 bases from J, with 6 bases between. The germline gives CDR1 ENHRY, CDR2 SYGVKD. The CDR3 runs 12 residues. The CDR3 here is CAISEWGAEAFF. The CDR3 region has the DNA TGTGCCATCAGTGAGTGGGGGGCTGAAGCTTTCTTT.

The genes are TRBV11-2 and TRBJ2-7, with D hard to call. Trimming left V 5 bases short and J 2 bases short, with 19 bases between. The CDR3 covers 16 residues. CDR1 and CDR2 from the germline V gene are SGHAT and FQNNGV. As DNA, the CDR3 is TGTGCCAGCAGCCCATTATCCCGGACGGATACCTACGAGCAGTACTTC. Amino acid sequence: CASSPLSRTDTYEQYF.

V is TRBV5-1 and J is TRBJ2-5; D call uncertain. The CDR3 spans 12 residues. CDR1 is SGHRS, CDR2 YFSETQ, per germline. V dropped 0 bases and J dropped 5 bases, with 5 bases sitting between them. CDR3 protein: CASSLEGETQYF. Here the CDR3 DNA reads TGCGCCAGCAGCTTGGAGGGCGAGACCCAGTACTTC.

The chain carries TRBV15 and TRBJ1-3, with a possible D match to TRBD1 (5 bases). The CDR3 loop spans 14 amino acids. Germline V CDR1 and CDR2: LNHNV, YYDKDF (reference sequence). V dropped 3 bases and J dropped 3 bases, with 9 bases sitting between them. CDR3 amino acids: CATSSRDRGNTIYF. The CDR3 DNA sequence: TGTGCCACCAGCAGCCGGGACCGTGGAAACACCATATATTTT.

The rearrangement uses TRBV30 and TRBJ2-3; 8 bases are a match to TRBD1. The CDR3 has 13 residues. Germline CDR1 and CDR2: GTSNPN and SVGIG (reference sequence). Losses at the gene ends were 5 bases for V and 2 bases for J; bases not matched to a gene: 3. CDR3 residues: CAWGQGHTDTQYF. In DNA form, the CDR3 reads TGTGCCTGGGGACAGGGACACACAGATACGCAGTATTTT.

In DNA, the CDR3 is TGTGCCAGCTCACCCCCCAGGGTGACCTACAATGAGCAGTTCTTC. Encoded protein: CASSPPRVTYNEQFF. This chain joins TRBV18 and TRBJ2-1; D is possibly TRBD1 (5 bases). CDR3 length equals 15 residues. The germline gives CDR1 KGHSH, CDR2 LQKENI. Trimming removed 3 bases at V and 2 bases at J, with 11 bases between.

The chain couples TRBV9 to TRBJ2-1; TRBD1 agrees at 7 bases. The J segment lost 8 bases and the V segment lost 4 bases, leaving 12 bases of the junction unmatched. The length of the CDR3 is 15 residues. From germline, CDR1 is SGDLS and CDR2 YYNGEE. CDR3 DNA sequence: TGTGCCAGCAGCCCAGGGGGTGGCAGGGAAGATGAGCAGTTCTTC. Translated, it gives CASSPGGGREDEQFF.

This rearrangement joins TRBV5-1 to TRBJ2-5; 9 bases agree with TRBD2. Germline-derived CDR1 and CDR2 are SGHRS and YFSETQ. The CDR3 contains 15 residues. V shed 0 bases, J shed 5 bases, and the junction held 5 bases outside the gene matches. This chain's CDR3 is CASSLGTSAAETQYF. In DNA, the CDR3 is TGCGCCAGCAGCTTGGGGACTAGCGCGGCGGAGACCCAGTACTTC.

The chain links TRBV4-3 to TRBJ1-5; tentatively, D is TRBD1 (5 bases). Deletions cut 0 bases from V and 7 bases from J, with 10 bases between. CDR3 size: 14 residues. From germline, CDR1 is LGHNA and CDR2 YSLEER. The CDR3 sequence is CASSQDRRGQPQHF. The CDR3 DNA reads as TGCGCCAGCAGCCAAGATAGAAGGGGACAGCCCCAGCATTTT.

Here the CDR3 DNA reads TGTGCCAGCAGCCCCGAGGGGGGCACAGATACGCAGTATTTT. This gives the protein CASSPEGGTDTQYF. This rearrangement joins TRBV7-6 to TRBJ2-3, with TRBD1 as a possible D gene (6 bases). CDR3 size: 14 residues. The germline V gene has CDR1 SGHVS and CDR2 FNYEAQ. V was clipped by 5 bases and J by 1 base, with 10 bases between them. The complete variable domain, with remaining parts taken from reference TRBV7-6 and TRBJ2-3, reads GAGVSQSPRYKVTKRGQDVALRCDPISGHVSLYWYRQALGQGPEFLTYFNYEAQQDKSGLPNDRFSAERPEGSISTLTIQRTEQRDSAMYRCASSPEGGTDTQYFGPGTRLTVL.

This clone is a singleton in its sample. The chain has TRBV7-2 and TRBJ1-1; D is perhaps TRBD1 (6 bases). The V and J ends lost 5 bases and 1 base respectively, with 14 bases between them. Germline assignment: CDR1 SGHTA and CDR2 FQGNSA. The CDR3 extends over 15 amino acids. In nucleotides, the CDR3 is TGTGCCAGCAGCCCCGACAGGCGACGGAACACTGAAGCTTTCTTT. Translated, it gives CASSPDRRRNTEAFF.